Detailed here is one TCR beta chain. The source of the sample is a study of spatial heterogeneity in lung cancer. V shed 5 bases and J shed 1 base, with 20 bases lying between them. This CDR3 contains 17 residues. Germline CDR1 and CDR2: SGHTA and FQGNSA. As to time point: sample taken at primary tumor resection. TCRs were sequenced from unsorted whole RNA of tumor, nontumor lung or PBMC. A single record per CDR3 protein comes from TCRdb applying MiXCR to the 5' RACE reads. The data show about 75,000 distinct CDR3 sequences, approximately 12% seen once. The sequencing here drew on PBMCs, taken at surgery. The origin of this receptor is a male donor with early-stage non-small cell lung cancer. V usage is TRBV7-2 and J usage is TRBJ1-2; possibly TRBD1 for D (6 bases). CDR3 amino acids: CASSPGPDRTFNYGYTF. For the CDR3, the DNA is TGTGCCAGCAGCCCTGGCCCCGACAGGACCTTTAACTATGGCTACACCTTC.